Described below is a single T cell receptor beta chain sequence and its context. Germline CDR1 reads LNHDA; CDR2 reads SQIVND (reference sequence). This CDR3 comprises 15 residues. Trimming stripped 6 bases from V and 7 bases from J, with 21 bases between. The source of the sample is a study of blood T cell repertoires in COVID-19. Two negative PCRs, clearance, or symptom resolution were required of recovered Cohort 3 donors. As processed by the authors: Estimates of nucleated cell counts were drawn from the amplification of reference gene primers. Assay used: immunoSEQ multiplex PCR; TCRdb lists only in-frame clones, some missing. Clonal size and the V and J genes are those of that table, whereas D and trimming came from the DNA. The sample has 250,000 or so clones, about 85% seen once.

The sample was PBMCs or T cells enriched from blood (not recorded which). The rearrangement joins TRBV19 to TRBJ1-2; perhaps TRBD1 as D (6 bases). This clonotype was obtained from a man aged 25 to 40 who had recovered from COVID-19. The CDR3 DNA follows: TGTGCCAGTAGCGAGAAACAGGGCCCCAGATCTGGCTACACCTTC. Translating it yields CASSEKQGPRSGYTF.